These 27 T cell receptor beta chains originate from one sample sequenced in a study of blood T cells in healthy people across ages. The use of a sample-barcoded 5' primer and a J-beta primer mix characterized a second PCR of roughly 7 to 12 cycles. TCRdb re-called the 5' RACE reads through MiXCR, storing one row per CDR3 protein. The table includes 850,000 to 1,000,000 distinct CDR3 sequences, 40% to 60% detected once. Sequencing was carried out using blood. Source of these receptors: a man aged 25 to 40 in good health.

This clonotype was seen only a few times. This chain uses TRBV7-2 with TRBJ2-1, with unresolved D. Trimming cost V 1 base and J 8 bases, with 9 bases left between them. CDR3 length: 13 amino acids. Per germline, CDR1 SGHTA and CDR2 FQGNSA. CDR3 bases: TGTGCCAGCAGCTTAGAACATGGGGATGAGCAGTTCTTC. It translates to CASSLEHGDEQFF.

The V and J genes are TRBV14 and TRBJ2-5; D not resolved. The germline V gene encodes CDR1 SGHDN and CDR2 FVKESK. The CDR3 length is 13 residues. V was trimmed by 3 bases and J by 1 base, leaving 6 bases between them. The CDR3 is CASSQLIQETQYF. CDR3 DNA: TGTGCCAGCAGCCAGTTGATCCAAGAGACCCAGTACTTC.

The chain recombines TRBV18 with TRBJ2-7; D is perhaps TRBD2 (6 bases). The assigned J gene may be wrong: the sequence end matches TRBJ2-5 better. Germline CDR1 and CDR2: KGHSH and LQKENI. The CDR3 extends over 14 amino acids. The CDR3 DNA sequence: TGTGCCAGCTCCCAAGACGGGGGAGGAGAGACCCAGTACTTC. Its translation: CASSQDGGGETQYF.

The chain recombines TRBV7-2 with TRBJ2-3; D is perhaps TRBD2 (5 bases). The V end was cut by 5 bases, the J end by 4 bases, with 13 bases between. Germline V CDR1 and CDR2: SGHTA, FQGNSA. CDR3 size: 14 residues. The CDR3 region is CASSDRLFADTQYF. Written as DNA, the CDR3 is TGTGCCAGCAGCGATAGACTATTTGCAGATACGCAGTATTTT.

V and J are TRBV20-1 and TRBJ1-4; D may be TRBD1 (5 bases). CDR3 length: 15 amino acids. CDR1 DFQATT and CDR2 SNEGSKA come from the germline V gene (reference sequence). With 5 bases removed from V and 3 bases from J, the gap between germline ends came to 16 bases. CDR3 nucleotides: TGCAGTGCTTCCGACAGCTCTTCGGCTAATGAAAAACTGTTTTTT. This codes for CSASDSSSANEKLFF.

The rearrangement links TRBV28 to TRBJ1-4, with 9 bases lining up with TRBD1. V was clipped by 2 bases and J by 7 bases; unmatched bases: 5. The length of the CDR3 is 15 residues. Germline values: CDR1 MDHEN, CDR2 SYDVKM. CDR3: CASSLPGQGGEKLFF. CDR3 DNA sequence: TGTGCCAGCAGTTTACCGGGACAGGGAGGTGAAAAACTGTTTTTT.

V gene TRBV20-1 combines with J gene TRBJ1-1, with 8 bases matching TRBD1. CDR3 length: 15 residues. Germline assignment: CDR1 DFQATT and CDR2 SNEGSKA (reference sequence). Trimming cost V 5 bases and J 0 bases; bases outside gene matches: 8. DNA of the CDR3: TGCAGTGCTGGGGGACAGGAGCTAATGAACACTGAAGCTTTCTTT. Protein: CSAGGQELMNTEAFF.

The genes are TRBV11-2 and TRBJ2-7, with D uncertain. The CDR3 loop spans 12 amino acids. CDR1 SGHAT and CDR2 FQNNGV come from the germline V gene. The V end lost 8 bases, the J end lost 1 base, and 9 bases lay between the germline ends. CDR3 sequence: CASAAGSYEQYF. In DNA form, the CDR3 reads TGTGCCAGCGCCGCAGGATCCTACGAGCAGTACTTC.

The chain combines TRBV21-1 with TRBJ1-1; the listed D gene, TRBD1, was not tested against the DNA. TRBV21-1 represents a pseudogene. The CDR3 spans 15 residues. CDR3 loop: CASSTGGKVNTEAFF. The DNA of the CDR3 is TGTGCCAGCAGCACAGGGGGCAAGGTGAACACTGAAGCTTTCTTT.

The chain has TRBV3-1 and TRBJ1-1, with TRBD1 as a possible D gene (5 bases). The CDR3 totals 13 residues. Germline CDR1 LGHDT, CDR2 YNNKEL (reference sequence). Between the trimmed V and J ends, which lost 4 bases and 6 bases, there was a span of 12 bases. The CDR3 loop is CASSLGRGAEAFF. In nucleotides, the CDR3 is TGTGCCAGCAGCCTCGGTCGGGGGGCTGAAGCTTTCTTT.

This clonotype was detected a few times. The chain combines TRBV20-1 with TRBJ2-3; no clear D gene. CDR1 and CDR2 (germline): DFQATT, SNEGSKA (reference sequence). The germline V and J ends were trimmed by 5 bases and 4 bases, with 13 bases remaining between them. The CDR3 totals 13 residues. CDR3 sequence: CSAPSDKSDTQYF. The CDR3 DNA is TGCAGTGCTCCCAGCGACAAATCAGATACGCAGTATTTT.

The rearrangement uses TRBV11-2 and TRBJ2-3; either TRBD1 or TRBD2 may supply D (5 bases each). This CDR3 has 16 residues. V lost 5 bases, J lost 1 base, and 16 bases lay in between. Germline loops: CDR1 SGHAT, CDR2 FQNNGV. In nucleotides, the CDR3 is TGTGCCAGCAGCCAACCTCGGGGCCCAGGCACAGATACGCAGTATTTT. Translating gives CASSQPRGPGTDTQYF.

This clonotype was seen more than once but under ten times. V and J are TRBV7-2 and TRBJ2-5; the D is unclear. V lost 3 bases and J 7 bases, leaving 12 bases between the germline ends. The CDR3 sequence is 13 residues long. The germline CDR1 and CDR2 sequences are SGHTA and FQGNSA. The CDR3 is CASSLNPRRTQYF. CDR3 sequence (DNA): TGTGCCAGCAGCTTGAATCCCCGAAGGACCCAGTACTTC.

This chain connects TRBV3-1 to TRBJ1-4; D might be TRBD1 (5 bases). This CDR3 contains 15 residues. CDR1 is LGHDT and CDR2 is YNNKEL in the germline V gene (reference sequence). The germline V and J ends were trimmed by 4 bases and 7 bases, with 16 bases remaining between them. The CDR3 DNA reads as TGTGCCAGCAGCCCCCCGGGGCGAGGAGGTGAAAAACTGTTTTTT. It is translated as CASSPPGRGGEKLFF. Full variable domain (rest looked up from reference TRBV3-1 and TRBJ1-4): DTAVSQTPKYLVTQMGNDKSIKCEQNLGHDTMYWYKQDSKKFLKIMFSYNNKELIINETVPNRFSPKSPDKAHLNLHINSLELGDSAVYFCASSPPGRGGEKLFFGSGTQLSVL.

The CDR3 loop is CAIPDSCGKHDYSNQPQHF. The CDR3 bases are TGTGCCATACCGGACAGTTGCGGAAAACACGATTATAGCAATCAGCCCCAGCATTTT. The chain couples TRBV6-2 or TRBV6-3 to TRBJ1-5; D is perhaps TRBD1 (6 bases). Germline CDR1 reads MNHEY; CDR2 reads SVGEGT. CDR3 length equals 19 residues. V lost 10 bases, J lost 0 bases, and 28 bases lay in between.

This clonotype has only a few counts. The chain carries TRBV6-5 and TRBJ2-7; tentatively, D is TRBD2 (6 bases). The germline CDR1 and CDR2 sequences are MNHEY and SVGAGI. V was shortened by 0 bases and J by 3 bases, with 15 bases between the two germline ends. The CDR3 runs 16 residues. CDR3 sequence: CASSYSRGASFYEQYF. CDR3 coding DNA: TGTGCCAGCAGTTACTCTCGCGGGGCAAGTTTCTACGAGCAGTACTTC.

The chain carries TRBV12-3 or TRBV12-4 and TRBJ2-1; D unresolved. The DNA end lines up better with TRBJ2-7; the J call may be wrong. CDR3 length: 11 amino acids. CDR3 DNA sequence: TGTGCCATCCAGTCCTACAATGAGCAGTACTTC. As protein: CAIQSYNEQYF.

This clonotype was seen once. V is TRBV2 and J is TRBJ2-3, with 8 bases lining up with TRBD2. Germline values: CDR1 SNHLY, CDR2 FYNNEI. Trimming removed 6 bases from V and 4 bases from J; junction bases left unmatched: 12. The CDR3 spans 16 residues. CDR3 loop: CASSAWSGSYADTQYF. CDR3 in DNA: TGTGCCAGCAGCGCCTGGAGCGGGAGTTACGCAGATACGCAGTATTTT.

This clonotype was picked up a small number of times. The chain joins TRBV30 to TRBJ2-7; 9 nucleotides match TRBD1. V trimming: 2 bases; J trimming: 1 base; junction bases outside the gene matches: 6. This CDR3 has 15 residues. Per germline, CDR1 GTSNPN and CDR2 SVGIG (reference sequence). The CDR3 DNA is TGTGCCTGGAGTAGACTAGACAGGGGGTCCTACGAGCAGTACTTC. Its protein is CAWSRLDRGSYEQYF.

This clonotype showed up just a few times. The chain uses TRBV20-1 and TRBJ2-1; unclear D gene. The CDR3 is 14 amino acids. Germline V CDR1 and CDR2: DFQATT, SNEGSKA (reference sequence). The germline V and J ends were trimmed by 3 bases and 4 bases, with 13 bases remaining between them. The CDR3 DNA follows: TGCAGTGCTAGTAGGCCGGAAAGATACAATGAGCAGTTCTTC. Protein: CSASRPERYNEQFF.

The rearrangement joins TRBV9 to TRBJ2-3; weak D call: TRBD2 (6 bases). In germline, CDR1 is SGDLS, CDR2 YYNGEE. The CDR3 has 15 residues. Trimming took off 0 bases at V and 8 bases at J, with 16 bases between the two ends. CDR3 residues: CASSVAPGLLGTQYF. For the CDR3, the DNA is TGTGCCAGCAGCGTAGCCCCAGGACTACTCGGTACGCAGTATTTT. Combining the CDR3 with reference TRBV9 and TRBJ2-3 gives the whole variable domain DSGVTQTPKHLITATGQRVTLRCSPRSGDLSVYWYQQSLDQGLQFLIQYYNGEERAKGNILERFSAQQFPDLHSELNLSSLELGDSALYFCASSVAPGLLGTQYFGPGTRLTVL.

This clonotype was counted between two and nine times. The V call is TRBV5-1, the J call TRBJ2-1; D possibly matches TRBD1 or TRBD2 (5 bases each). Trimming removed 5 bases at V and 0 bases at J, with 9 bases between. Germline V CDR1 and CDR2: SGHRS, YFSETQ. The CDR3 covers 14 residues. The CDR3 DNA is TGCGCCAGCAGGGGGGATAGCTCCTACAATGAGCAGTTCTTC. Translated, it gives CASRGDSSYNEQFF.

This clonotype was observed a single time. The chain couples TRBV29-1 to TRBJ1-1, with a tentative D call TRBD1 (6 bases). This CDR3 contains 12 residues. V shed 6 bases and J shed 6 bases, with 14 bases lying between them. Germline V lookup: CDR1 SQVTM, CDR2 ANQGSEA. In DNA form, the CDR3 reads TGCAGCGTCCAGTCCGGGGGGCCTGAAGCTTTCTTT. It translates to CSVQSGGPEAFF.

This clonotype was observed a handful of times. The chain links TRBV5-1 to TRBJ2-7; maybe TRBD1 (6 bases). The CDR3 spans 15 residues. Trimming left V 4 bases short and J 3 bases short, with 17 bases between. Per germline, CDR1 SGHRS and CDR2 YFSETQ. The CDR3 bases are TGCGCCAGCAGCAGCTACCGGACAGAAGACTACGAGCAGTACTTC. Translated: CASSSYRTEDYEQYF.

The rearrangement uses TRBV12-3 or TRBV12-4 and TRBJ2-4; either TRBD1 or TRBD2 may fit D (5 bases each). Judging by the DNA end, TRBJ2-5 fits better; the J call may be wrong. This CDR3 contains 19 residues. The CDR3 sequence: CASSILRPRDGQTQETQYF. DNA of the CDR3: TGTGCCAGCAGCATTTTGAGGCCCCGGGACGGCCAGACTCAAGAGACCCAGTACTTC.

The chain has TRBV20-1 and TRBJ1-5; D may be TRBD1 (5 bases). V lost 3 bases to trimming and J lost 0 bases, with 12 bases between them. The CDR3 contains 15 residues. Germline lookup yields CDR1 DFQATT and CDR2 SNEGSKA (reference sequence). CDR3 loop: CSASGGDYSNQPQHF. The CDR3 bases are TGCAGTGCTAGCGGGGGAGACTATAGCAATCAGCCCCAGCATTTT.

The rearrangement uses TRBV4-3 and TRBJ1-2, with D unclear. Germline V CDR1 and CDR2: LGHNA, YSLEER. The CDR3 contains 13 residues. Between the trimmed V and J ends, which lost 1 base and 3 bases, there was a span of 6 bases. CDR3 region: CASSQVDYYGYTF. The CDR3 coding sequence is TGCGCCAGCAGCCAAGTGGACTACTATGGCTACACCTTC.